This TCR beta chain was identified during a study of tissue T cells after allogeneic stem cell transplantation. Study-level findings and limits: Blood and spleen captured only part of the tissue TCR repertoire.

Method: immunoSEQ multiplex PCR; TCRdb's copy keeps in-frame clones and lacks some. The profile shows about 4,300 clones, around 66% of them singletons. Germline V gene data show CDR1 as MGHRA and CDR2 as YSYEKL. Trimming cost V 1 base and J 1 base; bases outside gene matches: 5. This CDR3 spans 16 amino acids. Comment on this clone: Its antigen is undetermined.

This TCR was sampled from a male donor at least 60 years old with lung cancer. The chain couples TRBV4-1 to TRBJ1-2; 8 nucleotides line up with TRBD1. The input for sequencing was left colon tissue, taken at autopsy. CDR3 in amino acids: CASSQGTGRNNYGYTF. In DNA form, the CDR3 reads TGCGCCAGCAGCCAAGGGACAGGGCGTAATAACTATGGCTACACCTTC.